This T cell receptor beta chain was profiled in a study of cytomegalovirus exposure and HLA in healthy donors. The CDR3 contains 15 residues. Trimming took off 4 bases at V and 7 bases at J, with 17 bases between the two ends. CDR1 SGHTA and CDR2 FQGNSA come from the germline V gene. 60 Vbeta and 13 Jbeta primers were used in PCR. This table comes from immunoSEQ multiplex PCR, and its TCRdb copy is limited to in-frame clones, with some not included. The data contain 90,000 to 150,000 clones, about 76% of them singletons. Sequenced material: PBMCs. This sequence joins TRBV7-2 and TRBJ1-5, with D unresolved. The TCR originated in a woman aged 40 to 50 in good health and CMV-seropositive. CDR3 amino acids: CASSSTDRSGQPQHF. For the CDR3, the DNA is TGTGCCAGCAGCTCTACGGACCGGAGCGGGCAGCCCCAGCATTTT. Full variable domain (remainder filled in from reference TRBV7-2 and TRBJ1-5): GAGVSQSPSNKVTEKGKDVELRCDPISGHTALYWYRQSLGQGLEFLIYFQGNSAPDKSGLPSDRFSAERTGGSVSTLTIQRTQQEDSAVYLCASSSTDRSGQPQHFGDGTRLSIL.